The 3 T cell receptor beta chains reported below all come from one sample, sequenced in a study of Ad26.COV2.S vaccination and SARS-CoV-2 variants. Treatment noted: roughly 19 received Ad26.COV2.S at low or high dose, single or two shots; about 5 received placebo; per-sample allocation not given. At day 63 after the first vaccine or placebo injection, samples were drawn. Profiling relied on immunoSEQ multiplex PCR, and the TCRdb table lists in-frame clones only, not all of them. Here the sample spans around 310,000 clones, 90% being singletons. The specimen was peripheral blood, collected in a trial of Ad26.COV2.S vaccine versus placebo. These receptors originate from a person aged 18-60 years who received the Ad26.COV2.S COVID-19 vaccine or a placebo.

V usage is TRBV11-2 and J usage is TRBJ1-2; D possibly corresponds to TRBD1 (6 bases). The CDR3 length is 14 residues. With 5 bases removed from V and 1 base from J, the gap between germline ends came to 11 bases. Germline CDR1 and CDR2: SGHAT and FQNNGV. CDR3 protein: CASSPRTDNYGYTF. Written as DNA, the CDR3 is TGTGCCAGCAGCCCGAGGACAGATAACTATGGCTACACCTTC.

The genes are TRBV7-6 and TRBJ1-6; D may be TRBD1 (5 bases). The ends were cut back, 1 base at V and 6 bases at J, with 13 bases in the middle. The germline gives CDR1 SGHVS, CDR2 FNYEAQ. The length of the CDR3 is 16 residues. CDR3 in amino acids: CASSLGGRGFNSPLHF. The CDR3 DNA is TGTGCCAGCAGCTTAGGGGGTAGGGGATTTAATTCACCCCTCCACTTT. The variable domain in full, with the rest retrieved from reference TRBV7-6 and TRBJ1-6, is GAGVSQSPRYKVTKRGQDVALRCDPISGHVSLYWYRQALGQGPEFLTYFNYEAQQDKSGLPNDRFSAERPEGSISTLTIQRTEQRDSAMYRCASSLGGRGFNSPLHFGNGTRLTVT.

Remarks on this clone: The same CDR3 is also encoded by other DNA sequences in this sample. The chain combines TRBV4-3 with TRBJ1-1; D unclear. In germline, CDR1 is LGHNA, CDR2 YSLEER. V gave up 0 bases and J gave up 4 bases, with 6 bases separating them. This CDR3 has 13 amino acids. This chain's CDR3 is CASSQDRGTEAFF. The CDR3 coding sequence is TGCGCCAGCAGCCAAGATAGAGGCACTGAAGCTTTCTTT.